Listed below are T cell receptor beta chains from one sample, sequenced in a study of long-term antiretroviral therapy in people with HIV. Some clones are missing from TCRdb's copy, which holds only in-frame ones; the method was immunoSEQ multiplex PCR. In the table there are approximately 35,000 clones, around 97% of which are singletons. Sequenced material: unsorted PBMCs, taken 6.9 years after starting antiretroviral therapy. These receptors were collected from a man aged 25 to 40 with HIV. CDR3s leave out the opening cysteine and the closing phenylalanine or tryptophan. Each record gives: V gene, CDR3 length, CDR3 protein.

>TRBV15|10
ATRTPNSPLH
>TRBV6-6|14
ASSPRDRGDGQPQH
>TRBV5-1|12
ASSLAQSGNIQY
>TRBV30|10
AWNWGTGELF
>TRBV7-8|14
ASSHGLGSMNTEAF
>TRBV7-8|12
ASEVRGITGELF
>TRBV19|11
ASSSQRGTEAF
>TRBV7-8|12
ASSLLDILETQY
>TRBV6-5|11
ASSYGGTYEQY
>TRBV5-1|15
ASKYSAGGLGTGELF
>TRBV5-1|11
ASSPYRDTEAF
>TRBV18|13
ASSPEVGGANVLT
>TRBV6-1|12
ASSEQGQKPGLF
>TRBV4-2|15
ASSQVRGGFTSQPQH
>TRBV9|15
ASSVSRDRVFQDEQF
>TRBV18|13
ASSPQGQTNEKLF
>TRBV6-5|13
ASTHGGLGNYGYT
>TRBV6-1|13
ASSDKGQRENIQY
>TRBV25-1|12
ASSDGHSGNTIY
>TRBV13|14
ASSLGSPAKTGELF
>TRBV9|14
ASSVGDRGDTDTQY
>TRBV12-2|12
ASRQGGVNYGYT
>TRBV19|14
ASSPRQVRSNQPQH
>TRBV19|13
ASSMGVSWGTEAF
>TRBV18|10
ASSPPGNTIY
>TRBV29-1|10
SVRQSSYEQY
>TRBV5-1|17
ASSSTSGVYQDAYYEQY
>TRBV9|13
ASSVGETSVETQY
>TRBV9|13
ASSVGQGAIYGYT
>TRBV27|13
ASSLFWQNNQPQH
>TRBV19|11
ASSKAGSYEQY
>TRBV5-6|11
ASSLRTGETQY
>TRBV9|12
ASSGGPEDYGYT
>TRBV7-2|15
ASSLLSGGYGFGELF
>TRBV10-3|14
AITQGGPSNYGGAF
>TRBV4-3|14
ASSQEEGGLAYEQY
>TRBV6-1|12
ASSEGQHNSPLH
>TRBV29-1|10
SVELPRGAPT
>TRBV30|12
AWRVAGGPDTQY
>TRBV4-1|14
ASSQEGGDARGTQY